This T cell receptor beta chain originates from a study of regulatory T cells in long-lasting Graves disease. At the level of the study: Graves' disease counted as persistent after over 5 years of antithyroid drugs with positive TSH receptor antibodies. Whole-study results and caveats: In persistent patients, shared public clonotypes (about 2,800) outnumbered those in new patients (966). Persistent disease was characterized by preferential usage of TRBV28, TRBJ1-2 and TRBJ2-5.

iRepertoire HTBI primers and Arm-PCR of CDR3 regions built TCR beta libraries. Original methodology: Identified segments across samples numbered fewer than 80 TRBV and about 13 TRBJ. Each CDR3 protein gets one entry after TCRdb re-called the multiplex PCR reads with MiXCR. The V and J calls were not made by the authors but by TCRdb's processing. The sample holds around 510,000 distinct CDR3 sequences, less than 25% seen once. As for this clonotype: Its antigen is not known.

Time point in this sample: persistent/refractory GD, antithyroid drugs over 5 years with positive TRAb. Researchers made the TCR library from RNA that was extracted from PBMCs. V lost 5 bases, J lost 4 bases, and 12 bases stayed unmatched. The CDR3 has 16 residues. The germline V gene has CDR1 SEHNR and CDR2 FQNEAQ (reference sequence). The chain has TRBV7-9 and TRBJ2-3, with 7 bases lining up with TRBD1. The input for sequencing was peripheral blood mononuclear cells (PBMCs), taken when the disease was refractory, from a patient treated with antithyroid drugs. The sequence derives from a female donor with Graves disease. The CDR3 nucleotides are TGTGCCAGCAGCCCCGGACAGGATCAAGACGCAGATACGCAGTATTTT. As protein: CASSPGQDQDADTQYF.